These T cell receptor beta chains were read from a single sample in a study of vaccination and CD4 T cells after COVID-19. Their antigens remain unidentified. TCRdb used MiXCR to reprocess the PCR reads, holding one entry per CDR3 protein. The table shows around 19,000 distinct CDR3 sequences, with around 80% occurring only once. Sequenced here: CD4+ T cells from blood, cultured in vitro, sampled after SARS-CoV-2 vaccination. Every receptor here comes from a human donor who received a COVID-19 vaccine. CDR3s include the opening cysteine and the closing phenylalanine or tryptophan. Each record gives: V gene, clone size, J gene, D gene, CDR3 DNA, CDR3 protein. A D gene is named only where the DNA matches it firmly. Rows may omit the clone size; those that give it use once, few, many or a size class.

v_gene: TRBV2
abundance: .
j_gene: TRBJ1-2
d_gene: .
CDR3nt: TGTGCCAGCAGTGAAGCGAGGAGCCAGGGCTACACCTTC
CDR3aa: CASSEARSQGYTF

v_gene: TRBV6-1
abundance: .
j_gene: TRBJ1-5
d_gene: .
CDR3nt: TGTGCCAGCAGTAGAAGTTGGGAGGAGGGACAGCCCCAGCATTTT
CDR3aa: CASSRSWEEGQPQHF

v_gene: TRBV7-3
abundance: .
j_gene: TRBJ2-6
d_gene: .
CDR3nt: TGTGCCAGCAGCTTAGGGGGGCAGGCCAACGTCCTGACTTTC
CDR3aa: CASSLGGQANVLTF

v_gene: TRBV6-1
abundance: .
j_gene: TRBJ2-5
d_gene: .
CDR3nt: TGTGCCAGCAGCACCGCTTTAGGAGAGGGGGGTCCCCAAGAGACCCAGTACTTC
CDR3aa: CASSTALGEGGPQETQYF

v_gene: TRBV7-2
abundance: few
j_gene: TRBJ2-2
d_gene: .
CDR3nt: TGTGCCAGCAGCTTCGACCCGGGGAACGGGGAGCTGTTTTTT
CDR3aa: CASSFDPGNGELFF

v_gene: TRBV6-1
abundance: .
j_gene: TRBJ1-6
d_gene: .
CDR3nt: TGTGCCAGCAGTGAAGGCTTTTTGGGTCGGAATTCACCCCTCCACTTT
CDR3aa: CASSEGFLGRNSPLHF

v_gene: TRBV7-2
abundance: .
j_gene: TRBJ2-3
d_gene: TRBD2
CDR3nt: TGTGCCAGCAGCGCCCGACCAGCGGGGGTCGTCCCAGATACGCAGTATTTT
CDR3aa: CASSARPAGVVPDTQYF

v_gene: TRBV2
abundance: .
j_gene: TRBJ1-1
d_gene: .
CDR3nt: TGTGCCAGCAGTAGCAGGGTCGTGAACACTGAAGCTTTCTTT
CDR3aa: CASSSRVVNTEAFF

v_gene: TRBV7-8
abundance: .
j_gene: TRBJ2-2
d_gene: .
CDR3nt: TGTGCCAGCAGCTTAGCGAGGGTAGACACCGGGGAGCTGTTTTTT
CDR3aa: CASSLARVDTGELFF

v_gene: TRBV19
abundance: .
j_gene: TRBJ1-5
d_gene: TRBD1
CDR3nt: TGTGCCAGTAGTCTGCGCCCACAGGGGACTTATAGCAATCAGCCCCAGCATTTT
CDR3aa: CASSLRPQGTYSNQPQHF

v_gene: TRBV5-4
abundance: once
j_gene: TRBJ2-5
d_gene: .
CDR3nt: TGTGCCAGCAGCTTCTGGTCTATCTGGCCTGGGGAGACCCAGTACTTC
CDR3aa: CASSFWSIWPGETQYF

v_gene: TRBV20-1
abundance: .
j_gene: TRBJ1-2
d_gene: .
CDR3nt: TGCAGTGCCCGGGGATTAGGGACCGCCTCTTCTAACTATGGCTACACCTTC
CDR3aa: CSARGLGTASSNYGYTF

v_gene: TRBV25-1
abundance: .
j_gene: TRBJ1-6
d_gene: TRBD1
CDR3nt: TGTGCCAGCAGGGGACAGGGGGCTGGTTCACCCCTCCACTTT
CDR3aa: CASRGQGAGSPLHF

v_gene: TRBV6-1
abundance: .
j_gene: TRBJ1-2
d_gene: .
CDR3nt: TGTGCCAGCGCCGTGAGCCAATTGAACTATGGCTACACCTTC
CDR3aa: CASAVSQLNYGYTF

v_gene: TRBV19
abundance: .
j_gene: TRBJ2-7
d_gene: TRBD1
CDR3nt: TGTGCCAGCAGTTCCAGAGGACAGGGGGCGGGGGAGCAGTACTTC
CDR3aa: CASSSRGQGAGEQYF

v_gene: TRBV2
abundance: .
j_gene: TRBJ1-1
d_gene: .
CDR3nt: TGTGCCAGCAGTTCCCGGGGCCTTGAAGCTTTCTTT
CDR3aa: CASSSRGLEAFF

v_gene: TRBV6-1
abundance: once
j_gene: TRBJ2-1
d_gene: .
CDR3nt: TGTGCCGTGAGCCAGAGTCCAGGGGACAATGAGCAGTTCTTC
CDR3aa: CAVSQSPGDNEQFF